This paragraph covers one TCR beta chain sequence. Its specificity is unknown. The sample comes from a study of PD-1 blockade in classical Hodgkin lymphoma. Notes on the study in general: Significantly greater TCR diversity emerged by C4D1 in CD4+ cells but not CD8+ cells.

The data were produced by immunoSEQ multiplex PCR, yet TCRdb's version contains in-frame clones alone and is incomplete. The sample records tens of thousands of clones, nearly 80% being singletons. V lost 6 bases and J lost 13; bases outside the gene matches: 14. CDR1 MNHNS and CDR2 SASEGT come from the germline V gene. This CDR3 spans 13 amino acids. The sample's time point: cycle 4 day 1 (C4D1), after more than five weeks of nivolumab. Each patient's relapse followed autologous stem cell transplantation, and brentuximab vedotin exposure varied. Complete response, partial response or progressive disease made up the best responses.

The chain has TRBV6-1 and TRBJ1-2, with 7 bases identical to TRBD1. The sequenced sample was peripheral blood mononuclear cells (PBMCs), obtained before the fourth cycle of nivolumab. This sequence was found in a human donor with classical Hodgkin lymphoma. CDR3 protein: CASRKPLIGQATF. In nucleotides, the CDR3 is TGTGCCAGCAGGAAACCCCTAATCGGACAGGCCACCTTC.